A single sample gave rise to the 12 T cell receptor beta chains below, sequenced in a study of cytomegalovirus exposure and HLA in healthy donors. Clones were sequenced by immunoSEQ multiplex PCR, and TCRdb holds only the in-frame ones, with some missing. Here the sample spans roughly 140,000 clones, around nine tenths being singletons. The sequenced sample was PBMCs. The receptors derive from a man aged 18-30 years in good health and CMV-seropositive.

This clone has a single count. The chain carries TRBV11-3 and TRBJ2-1; tentatively, D is TRBD1 (6 bases). CDR1 SGHNT and CDR2 YENEEA come from the germline V gene. This CDR3 has 15 residues. The ends were cut back, 6 bases at V and 8 bases at J, with 20 bases in the middle. The CDR3 DNA reads as TGTGCCAGCAGTCCTGGGACACGGGGCCGGGATGAGCAGTTCTTC. It is translated as CASSPGTRGRDEQFF.

The chain employs TRBV10-1 and TRBJ1-6; D unresolved. The V gene's germline CDR1 is WNHNN and CDR2 SYGVQD (reference sequence). The CDR3 totals 14 residues. V shed 8 bases and J shed 5 bases, with 13 bases lying between them. The CDR3 loop reads CASGEEGDNSPLHF. CDR3 nucleotide sequence: TGCGCCAGCGGGGAGGAGGGTGATAATTCACCCCTCCACTTT.

The J gene is TRBJ2-1, the V gene TRBV30, with 10 bases identical to TRBD2. V was clipped by 5 bases and J by 15 bases; unmatched bases: 10. Germline loops: CDR1 GTSNPN, CDR2 SVGIG (reference sequence). This CDR3 region has 12 residues. This CDR3 is CAWSQREGQRFF. In nucleotides, the CDR3 is TGTGCCTGGTCGCAGCGGGAGGGCCAGCGGTTCTTC.

The chain uses TRBV11-2 and TRBJ2-7, with a weak D call TRBD2 (7 bases). Germline V gene sequence: CDR1 SGHAT, CDR2 FQNNGV. CDR3 length equals 16 residues. The V and J ends lost 5 bases and 3 bases respectively, with 20 bases between them. The CDR3 DNA sequence: TGTGCCAGCAGCCCACTCCGCGGGGGCCAATTCTACGAGCAGTACTTC. Translated: CASSPLRGGQFYEQYF. Combining the CDR3 with reference TRBV11-2 and TRBJ2-7 gives the whole variable domain EAGVAQSPRYKIIEKRQSVAFWCNPISGHATLYWYQQILGQGPKLLIQFQNNGVVDDSQLPKDRFSAERLKGVDSTLKIQPAKLEDSAVYLCASSPLRGGQFYEQYFGPGTRLTVT.

The chain links TRBV27 to TRBJ2-4, with 8 nucleotides matching TRBD2. CDR1 MNHEY and CDR2 SMNVEV come from the germline V gene (reference sequence). The CDR3 length is 17 residues. The V gene end was trimmed by 5 bases and the J gene end by 0 bases; junction bases not matched to a gene: 9. The CDR3 DNA reads TGTGCCAGCAGTCTGTTCGCAGCGGGGGTAGCCAAAAACATTCAGTACTTC. Translated, it gives CASSLFAAGVAKNIQYF.

The CDR3 reads CASSREGPDYEQYF. The CDR3 DNA reads TGTGCCAGCAGCCGGGAGGGGCCTGACTACGAGCAGTACTTC. V is TRBV5-5 and J is TRBJ2-7, with 8 bases identical to TRBD2. Trimming cost V 4 bases and J 3 bases; bases outside gene matches: 6. Germline V gene sequence: CDR1 SGHKS, CDR2 YYEKEE (reference sequence). This CDR3 comprises 14 residues.

The sample holds a few counts of this clone. This chain connects TRBV2 to TRBJ1-2; no clear D. The CDR3 totals 10 residues. V dropped 6 bases and J dropped 7 bases, with 6 bases sitting between them. Germline CDR1 and CDR2: SNHLY and FYNNEI. The DNA of the CDR3 is TGTGCCAGCAGAACAGCTGGCTACACCTTC. Translated: CASRTAGYTF.

The chain links TRBV6-4 to TRBJ1-2; 9 nucleotides match TRBD1. This CDR3 comprises 13 residues. Germline CDR1 and CDR2: MRHNA and SNTAGT. Trimming at V came to 4 bases and at J to 13 bases, leaving 10 bases not matched to a gene. The DNA of the CDR3 is TGTGCCAGCAGTGGCTGGGGGACAGGGCTTATCACCTTC. Encoded protein: CASSGWGTGLITF.

The J gene is TRBJ1-2, the V gene TRBV6-5; possibly TRBD1 for D (5 bases). CDR1 is MNHEY and CDR2 is SVGAGI in the germline V gene. The CDR3 sequence is 13 residues long. Trimming shortened V by 8 bases and J by 4 bases, and 14 bases separated the two germline ends. The DNA for the CDR3 is TGTGCCAGCTCCGGGGGGATTCGCTATGGCTACACCTTC. Its translation: CASSGGIRYGYTF.

The V and J genes are TRBV30 and TRBJ2-1; D gene unclear. The V gene lost 1 base and the J gene lost 2 bases, with 9 bases spanning the gap. Germline CDR1 GTSNPN, CDR2 SVGIG (reference sequence). The CDR3 is 14 amino acids. CDR3 coding DNA: TGTGCCTGGAGTGGACAAGCAACCTACAATGAGCAGTTCTTC. Protein: CAWSGQATYNEQFF. The entire variable domain, with the rest obtained from reference TRBV30 and TRBJ2-1, is as follows: SQTIHQWPATLVQPVGSPLSLECTVEGTSNPNLYWYRQAAGRGLQLLFYSVGIGQISSEVPQNLSASRPQDRQFILSSKKLLLSDSGFYLCAWSGQATYNEQFFGPGTRLTVL.

The chain has TRBV21-1 and TRBJ1-1; the D call TRBD1 from the table was never checked on the DNA. TRBV21-1 is a pseudogene locus. The CDR3 extends over 17 amino acids. The CDR3 DNA reads as TGTGCCAGCACCAATAGACACCGCACGCCAGGGTACACTGAAGCTTTCTTT. It encodes CASTNRHRTPGYTEAFF.

This clone was counted only a few times. The chain joins TRBV20-1 to TRBJ2-7; D is unclear. This CDR3 contains 11 residues. The ends were cut back, 1 base at V and 3 bases at J, with 4 bases in the middle. Germline CDR1 DFQATT, CDR2 SNEGSKA (reference sequence). The CDR3, as DNA: TGCAGTGCTAGAGTAGACTACGAGCAGTACTTC. This encodes CSARVDYEQYF.